This T cell receptor beta chain was retrieved from a study of OX40 agonist ivuxolimab in advanced cancers. Study-level information: Across the patients, intravenous ivuxolimab was delivered every 2 weeks at 0.01 to 10 mg/kg. Three patients got partial responses; one had hepatocellular carcinoma and two had cutaneous melanoma. The study, taken as a whole, reports: People who partly responded at 0.1-3.0 mg/kg had some of the least clonal expansion seen.

V lost 4 bases and J lost 3; bases outside the gene matches: 6. This CDR3 is 16 amino acids long. Germline assignment: CDR1 MNHNS and CDR2 SASEGT. Patients with a history of autoimmune disease or on systemic immunosuppression were excluded. As regards this clone: No antigen is known for it.

This table comes from immunoSEQ multiplex PCR, and its TCRdb copy is limited to in-frame clones, with some not included. The data show about 32,000 clones, roughly 84% seen once. This chain links TRBV6-1 with TRBJ1-5, with 10 bases fitting TRBD1. The sample here was CD4+ or CD8+ T cells sorted from blood, taken in a trial of the OX40 agonist ivuxolimab. The TCR originated in an adult with an advanced solid tumor such as melanoma, head and neck, liver or kidney cancer. The CDR3 protein is CASSAGTGAFNQPQHF. The CDR3 nucleotides read TGTGCCAGCAGTGCCGGGACAGGGGCCTTCAATCAGCCCCAGCATTTT.